Listed below are T cell receptor beta chains from one sample, sequenced in a study of tissue T cells after allogeneic stem cell transplantation. The assay was immunoSEQ multiplex PCR, and TCRdb's table has in-frame clones only and misses some. Among some 25,000 clones, 73% were seen once, and the ten largest hold 7.7%. This material consisted of tissue from the ileum, taken at autopsy. The receptors were sampled from a female donor at least 60 years old with lung cancer. The CDR3 runs from the conserved cysteine through the conserved F or W. The D gene is left open where the match is weak.

v_call: TRBV19
d_call: -
j_call: TRBJ2-2
cdr3_aa: CASSTGGWQRANTGELFF
cdr3_nt: TGTGCCAGTAGTACAGGGGGGTGGCAGCGTGCGAACACCGGGGAGCTGTTTTTT

v_call: TRBV24-1
d_call: -
j_call: TRBJ1-2
cdr3_aa: CATSDYNYGYTF
cdr3_nt: TGTGCCACCAGTGATTACAACTATGGCTACACCTTC

v_call: TRBV7-9
d_call: -
j_call: TRBJ1-2
cdr3_aa: CASSPDRLSGYTF
cdr3_nt: TGTGCCAGCAGCCCCGACAGGCTGTCTGGCTACACCTTC

v_call: TRBV25-1
d_call: -
j_call: TRBJ2-3
cdr3_aa: CASSGEGGSTDTQYF
cdr3_nt: TGTGCCAGCAGTGGGGAGGGGGGGAGCACAGATACGCAGTATTTT

v_call: TRBV7-2
d_call: -
j_call: TRBJ2-7
cdr3_aa: CASSYQNREQYF
cdr3_nt: TGTGCCAGCAGCTACCAAAACCGGGAGCAGTACTTC

v_call: TRBV3-1/TRBV3-2
d_call: -
j_call: TRBJ2-2
cdr3_aa: CASSQDLRWRVGELFF
cdr3_nt: TGTGCCAGCAGCCAAGATCTTAGATGGCGAGTCGGGGAGCTGTTTTTT

v_call: TRBV4-3
d_call: TRBD2
j_call: TRBJ2-5
cdr3_aa: CASSQDGVVGLAGFQETQYF
cdr3_nt: TGCGCCAGCAGCCAAGATGGGGTGGTCGGGCTAGCGGGGTTTCAAGAGACCCAGTACTTC

v_call: TRBV13
d_call: TRBD2
j_call: TRBJ2-1
cdr3_aa: CASQRGGSYNEQFF
cdr3_nt: TGTGCCAGCCAACGGGGGGGCTCCTACAATGAGCAGTTCTTC

v_call: TRBV30
d_call: -
j_call: TRBJ2-7
cdr3_aa: CAWTDVAYEQYF
cdr3_nt: TGTGCCTGGACGGACGTTGCTTACGAGCAGTACTTC

v_call: TRBV6-5
d_call: -
j_call: TRBJ1-5
cdr3_aa: CASVLEDSSNQPQHF
cdr3_nt: TGTGCCAGCGTTCTCGAGGACAGTAGCAATCAGCCCCAGCATTTT

v_call: TRBV21-1
d_call: -
j_call: TRBJ1-4
cdr3_aa: CASTGDRGATNEKLFF
cdr3_nt: TGTGCCAGCACAGGGGACAGGGGGGCAACTAATGAAAAACTGTTTTTT

v_call: TRBV5-6
d_call: -
j_call: TRBJ2-5
cdr3_aa: CASSLGWGQETQYF
cdr3_nt: TGTGCCAGCAGCTTGGGGTGGGGGCAAGAGACCCAGTACTTC

v_call: TRBV30
d_call: -
j_call: TRBJ2-1
cdr3_aa: CAWSVGNRGQFF
cdr3_nt: TGTGCCTGGAGTGTGGGGAACCGGGGGCAGTTCTTC

v_call: TRBV7-9
d_call: TRBD1
j_call: TRBJ2-7
cdr3_aa: CASSLTGVGEQYF
cdr3_nt: TGTGCCAGCAGCTTGACAGGGGTGGGGGAGCAGTACTTC

v_call: TRBV6-5
d_call: -
j_call: TRBJ2-3
cdr3_aa: CASSYVATDTQYF
cdr3_nt: TGTGCCAGCAGTTATGTGGCCACAGATACGCAGTATTTT